The table lists the clone carrying this T cell receptor beta chain with a count of one. Its specificity is not known. The sample is drawn from a study of shared clonotypes between healthy human individuals. Study outcomes and limitations: Generally, naive subsets came out with larger estimated richness than memory subsets.

Donors were healthy HIV-negative adults without recent acute infections or vaccinations. Assay used: immunoSEQ multiplex PCR; TCRdb lists only in-frame clones, some missing. The sample includes millions of clones, 90% to 95% seen only once; the top ten take roughly 0.13%. CDR3 size: 15 residues. V was clipped by 6 bases and J by 5 bases; unmatched bases: 6. Germline loops: CDR1 MNHNY, CDR2 SVGAGI (reference sequence). V usage is TRBV6-6 and J usage is TRBJ1-5, with 11 bases fitting TRBD1. The source is a man aged 18 to 29 in good health. Sequenced sample: naive CD4+ T cells sorted from blood. Documented subset: CD45RA+ positively selected. Written as DNA, the CDR3 is TGTGCCAGCAGGGGGACAGGGGGGAAGGATCAGCCCCAGCATTTT. Its protein product is CASRGTGGKDQPQHF.